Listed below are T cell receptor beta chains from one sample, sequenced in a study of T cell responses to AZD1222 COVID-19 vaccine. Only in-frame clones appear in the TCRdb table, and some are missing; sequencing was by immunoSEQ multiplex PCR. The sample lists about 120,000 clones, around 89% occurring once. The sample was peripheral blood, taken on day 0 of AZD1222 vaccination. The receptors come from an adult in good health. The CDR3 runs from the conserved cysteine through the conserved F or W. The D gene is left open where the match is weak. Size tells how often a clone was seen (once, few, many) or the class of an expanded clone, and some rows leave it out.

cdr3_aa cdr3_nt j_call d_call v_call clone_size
CATLKEGSYGYTF TGTGCCACTCTGAAGGAGGGTAGCTATGGCTACACCTTC TRBJ1-2 NA TRBV3-1/TRBV3-2 NA
CASSTGAVWGYTF TGTGCCAGTAGTACGGGGGCCGTCTGGGGCTACACCTTC TRBJ1-2 NA TRBV19 NA
CASTSWGTEAFF TGTGCCAGCACCTCGTGGGGGACTGAAGCTTTCTTT TRBJ1-1 NA TRBV12-3/TRBV12-4 few
CASSPQGGTALGTQYF TGTGCCAGCAGCCCGCAGGGGGGGACCGCCCTCGGGACCCAGTACTTC TRBJ2-5 NA TRBV5-5 NA
CASRKTRDSSGNTIYF TGTGCCAGCAGGAAAACCCGGGACAGCTCTGGAAACACCATATATTTT TRBJ1-3 TRBD1 TRBV27 NA
CSGTERGYGYTF TGCAGCGGGACGGAGAGGGGCTATGGCTACACCTTC TRBJ1-2 NA TRBV29-1 NA
CASSLAQYNEKLFF TGTGCCAGCAGCTTAGCCCAGTACAATGAAAAACTGTTTTTT TRBJ1-4 NA TRBV5-6 NA
CAIRTDSTEAFF TGTGCCATCCGGACCGACAGCACTGAAGCTTTCTTT TRBJ1-1 NA TRBV10-3 NA
CASSQDSFAPQHF TGCGCCAGCAGCCAAGACAGCTTTGCGCCCCAGCATTTT TRBJ1-5 NA TRBV4-1 few
CASSAGVGEGYEQYF TGTGCCAGCAGCGCAGGTGTCGGGGAGGGATACGAGCAGTACTTC TRBJ2-7 TRBD2 TRBV7-3 NA
CASSYASGASDGYTF TGTGCCAGCAGTTACGCCAGCGGGGCCTCGGATGGCTACACCTTC TRBJ1-2 NA TRBV6-5 few
CASSRGQSGETQYF TGTGCCAGCAGCCGGGGACAGTCAGGGGAGACCCAGTACTTC TRBJ2-5 TRBD1 TRBV11-3 once
CASKRLAGGSTDTQYF TGTGCCAGCAAAAGACTAGCGGGGGGGAGCACAGATACGCAGTATTTT TRBJ2-3 TRBD2 TRBV2 NA
CASSLGGSVEQYF TGTGCCAGCAGCTTAGGGGGGTCGGTCGAGCAGTACTTC TRBJ2-7 NA TRBV11-2 NA
CASSRGPGFGETQYF TGTGCCAGCAGTCGTGGTCCAGGATTCGGGGAGACCCAGTACTTC TRBJ2-5 NA TRBV6-2/TRBV6-3 NA
CASSPGTSGYEQYF TGTGCCAGCAGCCCCGGGACTAGCGGCTACGAGCAGTACTTC TRBJ2-7 TRBD2 TRBV3-1/TRBV3-2 NA
CASSQVGGGYTF TGCGCCAGCAGCCAAGTCGGGGGGGGCTACACCTTC TRBJ1-2 NA TRBV4-1 NA
CAIRQGWGTTEAFF TGTGCCATCAGGCAGGGATGGGGGACCACTGAAGCTTTCTTT TRBJ1-1 NA TRBV10-3 NA
CASSAAGRVPPLHF TGTGCCAGCAGCGCCGCGGGCAGGGTACCACCCCTCCACTTT TRBJ1-6 NA TRBV25-1 NA
CSASSWTLIRGSSYEQYF TGCAGTGCTAGTTCGTGGACTCTCATAAGAGGGAGCTCCTACGAGCAGTACTTC TRBJ2-7 NA TRBV20-1 few
CASGLLIPGPTDGYTF TGTGCTAGTGGTTTGTTAATCCCCGGGCCCACGGATGGCTACACCTTC TRBJ1-2 NA TRBV12-5 NA
CASSQGLGFYEQYF TGTGCCAGCAGCCAAGGTCTGGGCTTCTACGAGCAGTACTTC TRBJ2-7 NA TRBV14 NA
CASSYRQATGELFF TGTGCCAGCAGTTACCGACAGGCGACCGGGGAGCTGTTTTTT TRBJ2-2 NA TRBV6-2/TRBV6-3 NA
CASSVSGGENQPQHF TGTGCCAGCAGCGTTTCAGGGGGCGAGAATCAGCCCCAGCATTTT TRBJ1-5 TRBD1 TRBV9 NA
CASSFRSGYTEAFF TGTGCCAGCAGTTTCCGCTCTGGGTACACTGAAGCTTTCTTT TRBJ1-1 NA TRBV27 NA